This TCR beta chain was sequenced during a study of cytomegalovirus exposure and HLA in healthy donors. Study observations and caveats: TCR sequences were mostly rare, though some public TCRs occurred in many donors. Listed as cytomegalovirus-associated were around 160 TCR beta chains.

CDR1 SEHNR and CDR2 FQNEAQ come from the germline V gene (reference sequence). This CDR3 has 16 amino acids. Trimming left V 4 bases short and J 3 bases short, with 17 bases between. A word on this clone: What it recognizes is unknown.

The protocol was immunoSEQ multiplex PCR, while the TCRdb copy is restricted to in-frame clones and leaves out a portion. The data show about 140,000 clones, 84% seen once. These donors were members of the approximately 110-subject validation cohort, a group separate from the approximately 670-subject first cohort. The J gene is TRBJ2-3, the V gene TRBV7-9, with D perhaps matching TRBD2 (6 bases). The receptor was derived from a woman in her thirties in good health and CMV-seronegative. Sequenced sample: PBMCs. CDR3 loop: CASSSVWGESTDTQYF. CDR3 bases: TGTGCCAGCAGCTCTGTGTGGGGGGAGTCGACAGATACGCAGTATTTT.